The T cell receptor beta chain under discussion was sequenced for a study of cytomegalovirus exposure and HLA in healthy donors. The table lists this clone with a count of one. What it recognizes is unknown. The CDR3 contains 12 residues. Germline loops: CDR1 SQVTM, CDR2 ANQGSEA. V lost 7 bases, J lost 5 bases, and 12 bases lay in between. This PCR relied on a set of 60 Vbeta primers and 13 Jbeta primers. Sequenced by immunoSEQ multiplex PCR; TCRdb stores in-frame clones only, minus some. The sample gives roughly 80,000 clones, roughly two thirds of which show up once; less than 8% is in the top ten. Study results and limitations: DRB1 had the most TCR associations and HLA-C the fewest, a later analysis found, with rates varying by HLA locus.

The receptor was isolated from a woman aged 45-65 years in good health and CMV-seropositive. The sequenced sample consisted of PBMCs. The genes are TRBV29-1 and TRBJ2-1, with D possibly matching TRBD2 (5 bases). CDR3 sequence: CSARGLDNEQFF. The CDR3 DNA follows: TGCAGCGCCCGCGGACTTGACAATGAGCAGTTCTTC.